The present entry profiles one T cell receptor beta chain with its context. Sequenced by immunoSEQ multiplex PCR; TCRdb stores in-frame clones only, minus some. The table includes 70,000 to 90,000 clones, around 94% detected once. The data were taken from a study of control samples from healthy donors and cancer patients. The V gene's germline CDR1 is MNHNY and CDR2 SVGAGI (reference sequence). The CDR3 covers 16 residues. V lost 0 bases, J lost 5 bases, and 14 bases lay in between. The source material was blood. V gene TRBV6-6 combines with J gene TRBJ1-5; a possible D gene is TRBD1 (6 bases). The TCR sequence derives from a woman aged 18-30 years in good health. CDR3 DNA: TGTGCCAGCAGTTACTCGGCAGGGGCTCGGGATCAGCCCCAGCATTTT. Translation gives CASSYSAGARDQPQHF.